This record looks at one T cell receptor beta chain sequence and its context. Its antigen remains unknown. TCRdb passed the reads through MiXCR, listing each CDR3 protein once. The sample has approximately 990,000 distinct CDR3 sequences, under 40% seen once; the top ten hold about an eighth. These data are taken from a study of T cell repertoires in cytomegalovirus infection. The CDR3 loop spans 15 amino acids. Germline lookup yields CDR1 MDHEN and CDR2 SYDVKM. Trimming shortened V by 4 bases and J by 0 bases, and 12 bases separated the two germline ends. J is TRBJ2-5 and V is TRBV28; TRBD1 might be the D (6 bases). Sequenced material: cultured CD8+ T cells from PBMCs, taken from culture after CMV antigen stimulation. The clonotype was recovered from a human donor in good health (CMV status not recorded). Some clones in this sample may be carry-over from other donors' samples. CDR3 sequence reads: CASSSWTANQETQYF. Here the CDR3 DNA reads TGTGCCAGCAGTTCCTGGACAGCAAACCAAGAGACCCAGTACTTC.